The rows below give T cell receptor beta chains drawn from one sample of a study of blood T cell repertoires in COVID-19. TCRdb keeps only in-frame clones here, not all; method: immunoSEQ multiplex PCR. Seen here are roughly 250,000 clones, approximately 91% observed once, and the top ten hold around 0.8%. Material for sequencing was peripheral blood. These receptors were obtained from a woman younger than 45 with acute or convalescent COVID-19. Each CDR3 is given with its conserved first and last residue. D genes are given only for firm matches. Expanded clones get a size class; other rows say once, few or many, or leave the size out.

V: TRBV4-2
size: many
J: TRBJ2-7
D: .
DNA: TGTGCCAGCAGCCACGAGGGCGAGCAGTACTTC
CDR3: CASSHEGEQYF

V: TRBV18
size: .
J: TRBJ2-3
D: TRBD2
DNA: TGTGCCAGCTCACCGATAGCGGGCCCGGTGCGTGCAGATACGCAGTATTTT
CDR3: CASSPIAGPVRADTQYF

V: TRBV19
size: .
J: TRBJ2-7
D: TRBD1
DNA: TGTGCCAGTAGCGAAGACAGGGGACTCTCCTACGAGCAGTACTTC
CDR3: CASSEDRGLSYEQYF

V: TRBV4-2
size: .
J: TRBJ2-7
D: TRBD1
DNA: TGTGCCAGCAGCCAAGATGAGGCAGGGGGTATATACGAGCAGTACTTC
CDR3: CASSQDEAGGIYEQYF

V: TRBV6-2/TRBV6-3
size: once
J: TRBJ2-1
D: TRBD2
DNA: TGTGCCAGCAGCCTGGGACTAGCGGGAGGGCCGCTCTACAATGAGCAGTTCTTC
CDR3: CASSLGLAGGPLYNEQFF

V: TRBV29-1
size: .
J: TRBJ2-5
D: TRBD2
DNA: TGCAGCGTTGAAGGGGGGACTAGCGGGATGTTGGAGACCCAGTACTTC
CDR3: CSVEGGTSGMLETQYF

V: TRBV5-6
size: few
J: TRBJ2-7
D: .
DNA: TGTGCCAGCAGCGCCGGTTCCATCTACGAGCAGTACTTC
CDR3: CASSAGSIYEQYF

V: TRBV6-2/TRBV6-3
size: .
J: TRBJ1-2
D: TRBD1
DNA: TGTGCCAGCAGTTACGCCGACAGGGATTATGGCTACACCTTC
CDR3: CASSYADRDYGYTF

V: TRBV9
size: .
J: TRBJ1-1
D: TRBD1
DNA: TGTGCCAGCAGCCCAGGGACAGGGTTGTTTGGGACTGAAGCTTTCTTT
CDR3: CASSPGTGLFGTEAFF

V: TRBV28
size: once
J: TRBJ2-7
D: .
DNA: TGTGCCAGCACGGAAGTCTCCAGGGGAAAGGGCGAGCAGTACTTC
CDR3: CASTEVSRGKGEQYF

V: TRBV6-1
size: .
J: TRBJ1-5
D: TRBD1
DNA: TGTGCCAGCAGTGAGAGACAGGGGGTGGGTCAGCCCCAGCATTTT
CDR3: CASSERQGVGQPQHF

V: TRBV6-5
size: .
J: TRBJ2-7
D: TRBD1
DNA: TGTGCCAGCACACGCTCCGGGACAGGGGCCTACGAGCAGTACTTC
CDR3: CASTRSGTGAYEQYF

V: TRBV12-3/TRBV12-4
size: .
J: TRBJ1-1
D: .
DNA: TGTGCCAGCAGTTTAGGGACAGCTGAAGCTTTCTTT
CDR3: CASSLGTAEAFF

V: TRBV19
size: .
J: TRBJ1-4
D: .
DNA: TGTGCCAGTAGTATCGGGACGGGGGAACTGTTTTTT
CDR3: CASSIGTGELFF

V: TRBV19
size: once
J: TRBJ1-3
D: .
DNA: TGTGCCAGTAGTATGAGGTTGGTCCGAGGAAACACCATATATTTT
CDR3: CASSMRLVRGNTIYF

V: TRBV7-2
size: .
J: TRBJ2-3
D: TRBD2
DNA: TGTGCCAGCAGCTTATCTAGCGGGGAACACGATACGCAGTATTTT
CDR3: CASSLSSGEHDTQYF

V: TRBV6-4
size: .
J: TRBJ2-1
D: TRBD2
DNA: TGTGCCAGCAGTGAGGGACTAGCGGGGAACAATGAGCAGTTCTTC
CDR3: CASSEGLAGNNEQFF

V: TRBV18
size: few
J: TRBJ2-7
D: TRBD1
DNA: TGTGCCAGCTCAATCGGGACAGGGTTCTCCTACGAGCAGTACTTC
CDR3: CASSIGTGFSYEQYF

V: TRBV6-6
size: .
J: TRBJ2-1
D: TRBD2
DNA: TGTGCCAGCAGTCGAAAAGGGACTAGCGCTTACAATGAGCAGTTCTTC
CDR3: CASSRKGTSAYNEQFF

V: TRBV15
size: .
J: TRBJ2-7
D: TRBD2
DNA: TGTGCCACCAGCAGAAGGGCTAGCGGCTCCTACGAGCAGTACTTC
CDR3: CATSRRASGSYEQYF

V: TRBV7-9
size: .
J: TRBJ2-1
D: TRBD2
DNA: TGTGCCAGCAGCCATCCCCCTAGCGGGGATTCCTACAATGAGCAGTTCTTC
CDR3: CASSHPPSGDSYNEQFF

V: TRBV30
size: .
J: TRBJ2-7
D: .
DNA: TGTGCCAGATCCCCCCCAGGAAATTACGAGCAGTACTTC
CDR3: CARSPPGNYEQYF

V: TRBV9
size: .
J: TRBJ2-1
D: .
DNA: TGTGCCAGCAGTTCACAGGGTGGTAACAATGAGCAGTTCTTC
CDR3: CASSSQGGNNEQFF

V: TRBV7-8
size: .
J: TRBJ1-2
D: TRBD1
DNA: TGTGCCAGCAGCCCGGGACAGGGGGCGCGTTTTTACTATGGCTACACCTTC
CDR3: CASSPGQGARFYYGYTF

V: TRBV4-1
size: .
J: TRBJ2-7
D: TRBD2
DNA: TGCGCCAGCAGCCCCCTAGCGGGAGGCTCAAGATCCTACGAGCAGTACTTC
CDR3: CASSPLAGGSRSYEQYF

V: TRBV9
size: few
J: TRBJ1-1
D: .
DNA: TGTGCCAGCAGCGTAGCTACGTATTCCACTGAAGCTTTCTTT
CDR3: CASSVATYSTEAFF

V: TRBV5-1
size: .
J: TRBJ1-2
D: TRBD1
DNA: TGCGCCAGCAGCCTCCGGGACAGGGATGGCTACACCTTC
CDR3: CASSLRDRDGYTF

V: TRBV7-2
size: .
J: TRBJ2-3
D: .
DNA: TGTGCCAGCAGCGCGGAGTTTACAGATACGCAGTATTTT
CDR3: CASSAEFTDTQYF

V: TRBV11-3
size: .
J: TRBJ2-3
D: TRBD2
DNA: TGTGCCAGCAGCTTAGATCTTCCCTTAGCGGGGAAACGCACAGATACGCAGTATTTT
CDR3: CASSLDLPLAGKRTDTQYF

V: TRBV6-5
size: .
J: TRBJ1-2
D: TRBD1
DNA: TGTGCCAGCAGTTACTCGAGTGCGACAGGGGGGAGCTACACCTTC
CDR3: CASSYSSATGGSYTF

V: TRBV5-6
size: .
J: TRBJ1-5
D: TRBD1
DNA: TGTGCCAGCAGCGAGGGGGCCAATCAGCCCCAGCATTTT
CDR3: CASSEGANQPQHF

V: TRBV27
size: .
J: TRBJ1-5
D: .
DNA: TGTGCCAGCAGTTTGGGGAGGGGCGGACAGCCCCAGCATTTT
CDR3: CASSLGRGGQPQHF

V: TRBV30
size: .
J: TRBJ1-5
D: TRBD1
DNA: TGTGCCTGGAGTGTAAAGGACAGGAACAATCAGCCCCAGCATTTT
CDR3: CAWSVKDRNNQPQHF

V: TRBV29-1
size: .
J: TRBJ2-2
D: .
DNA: TGCAGCGTTTGGGGGGAGGACTCGAACACCGGGGAGCTGTTTTTT
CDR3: CSVWGEDSNTGELFF

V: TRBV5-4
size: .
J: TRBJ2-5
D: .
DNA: TGTGCCAGCAGCTTGTTATCCGGGTTTCAAGAGACCCAGTACTTC
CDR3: CASSLLSGFQETQYF

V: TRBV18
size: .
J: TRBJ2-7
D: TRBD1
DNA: TGTGCCAGCTCACCAAAGGGACAGGGATCCTACGAGCAGTACTTC
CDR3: CASSPKGQGSYEQYF

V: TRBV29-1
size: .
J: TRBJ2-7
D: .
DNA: TGCAGCTTCAGGACTACCGCCTTGGAGCAGTACTTC
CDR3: CSFRTTALEQYF

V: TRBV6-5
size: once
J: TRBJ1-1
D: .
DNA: TGTGCCAGCAGCCGACGGGGGGCGTTTGGAACTGAAGCTTTCTTT
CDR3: CASSRRGAFGTEAFF

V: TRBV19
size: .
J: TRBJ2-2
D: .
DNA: TGTGCCAGTAGTATCCAGAACACCGGGGAGCTGTTTTTT
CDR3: CASSIQNTGELFF

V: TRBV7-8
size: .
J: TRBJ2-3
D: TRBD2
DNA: TGTGCCAGCAGTATACGGACTAGTCGACCACTCGATACGCAGTATTTT
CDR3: CASSIRTSRPLDTQYF

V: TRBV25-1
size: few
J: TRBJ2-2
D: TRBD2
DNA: TGTGCCAGCAGCGATCCGGGACTACAAAACACCGGGGAGCTGTTTTTT
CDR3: CASSDPGLQNTGELFF

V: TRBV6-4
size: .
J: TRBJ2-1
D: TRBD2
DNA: TGTGCCAGCAGTGAGGCGGGAGGGCCTCAGAATGAGCAGTTCTTC
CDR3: CASSEAGGPQNEQFF

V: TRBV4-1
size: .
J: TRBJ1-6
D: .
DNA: TGCGCCAGCAGCCAAGACGGGAGGAATAATTCACCCCTCCACTTT
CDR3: CASSQDGRNNSPLHF

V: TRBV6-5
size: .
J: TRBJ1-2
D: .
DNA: TGTGCCAGCAGTTCGGACACGGCGAGAGGTGGCTACACCTTC
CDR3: CASSSDTARGGYTF

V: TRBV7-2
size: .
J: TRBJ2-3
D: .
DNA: TGTGCCAGCAGCCCAATGGTGTCGAACTTGAACACAGATACGCAGTATTTT
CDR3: CASSPMVSNLNTDTQYF

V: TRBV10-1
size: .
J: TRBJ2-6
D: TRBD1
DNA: TGCGCCAGCACCAGGGGGCCTGGGGCCAACGTCCTGACTTTC
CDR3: CASTRGPGANVLTF

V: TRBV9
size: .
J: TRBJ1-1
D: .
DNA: TGTGCCAGCAGCGTATCCGGGTCCACTGAAGCTTTCTTT
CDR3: CASSVSGSTEAFF

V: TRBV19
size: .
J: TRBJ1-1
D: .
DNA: TGTGCCAGTAGTATCACGGCGGGCAACGGTGAAGCTTTCTTT
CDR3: CASSITAGNGEAFF

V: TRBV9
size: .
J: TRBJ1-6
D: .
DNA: TGTGCCAGCAGCGTAGATATAGGGGATAATTCACCCCTCCACTTT
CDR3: CASSVDIGDNSPLHF

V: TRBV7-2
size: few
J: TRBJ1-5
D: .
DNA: TGTGCCAGCAGCTTTGGGCTAAATCAGCCCCAGCATTTT
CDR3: CASSFGLNQPQHF